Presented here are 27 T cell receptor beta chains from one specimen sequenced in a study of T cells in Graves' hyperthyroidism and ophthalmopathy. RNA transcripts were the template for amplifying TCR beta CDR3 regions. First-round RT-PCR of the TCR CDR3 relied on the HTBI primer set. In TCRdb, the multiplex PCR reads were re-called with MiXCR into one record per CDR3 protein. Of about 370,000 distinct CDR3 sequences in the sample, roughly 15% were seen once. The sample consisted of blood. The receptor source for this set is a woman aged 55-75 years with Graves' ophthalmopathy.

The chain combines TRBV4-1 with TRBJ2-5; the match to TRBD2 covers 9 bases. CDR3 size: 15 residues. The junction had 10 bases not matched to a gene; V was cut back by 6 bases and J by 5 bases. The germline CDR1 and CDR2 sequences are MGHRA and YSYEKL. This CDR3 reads CASSLPGLAGETQYF. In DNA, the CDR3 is TGCGCCAGCAGTCTACCGGGACTAGCAGGGGAGACCCAGTACTTC.

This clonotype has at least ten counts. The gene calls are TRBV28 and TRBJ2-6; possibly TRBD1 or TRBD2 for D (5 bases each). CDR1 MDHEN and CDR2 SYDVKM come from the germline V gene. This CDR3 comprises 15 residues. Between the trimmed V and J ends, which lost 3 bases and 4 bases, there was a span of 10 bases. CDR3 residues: CASSLLGTGANVLTF. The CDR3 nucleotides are TGTGCCAGCAGTTTGTTAGGGACCGGGGCCAACGTCCTGACTTTC.

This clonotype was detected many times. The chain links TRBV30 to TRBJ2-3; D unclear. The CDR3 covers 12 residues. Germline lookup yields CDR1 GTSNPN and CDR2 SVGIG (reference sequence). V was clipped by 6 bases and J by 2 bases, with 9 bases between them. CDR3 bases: TGTGCCTGCAACATCAACACAGATACGCAGTATTTT. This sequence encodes CACNINTDTQYF.

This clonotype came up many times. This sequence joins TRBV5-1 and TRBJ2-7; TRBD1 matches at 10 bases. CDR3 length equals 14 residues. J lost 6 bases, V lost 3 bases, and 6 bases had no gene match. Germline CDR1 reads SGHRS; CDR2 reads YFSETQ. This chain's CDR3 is CASSSGTGDSEQYF. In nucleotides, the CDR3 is TGCGCCAGCAGCTCCGGGACAGGGGACTCCGAGCAGTACTTC.

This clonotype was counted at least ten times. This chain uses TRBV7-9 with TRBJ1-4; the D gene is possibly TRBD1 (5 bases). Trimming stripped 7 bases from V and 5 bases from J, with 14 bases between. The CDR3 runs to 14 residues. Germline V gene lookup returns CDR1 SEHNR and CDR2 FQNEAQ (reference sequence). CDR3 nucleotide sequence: TGTGCCAGCATGCCGGGACGACCGAATGAAAAACTGTTTTTT. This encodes CASMPGRPNEKLFF.

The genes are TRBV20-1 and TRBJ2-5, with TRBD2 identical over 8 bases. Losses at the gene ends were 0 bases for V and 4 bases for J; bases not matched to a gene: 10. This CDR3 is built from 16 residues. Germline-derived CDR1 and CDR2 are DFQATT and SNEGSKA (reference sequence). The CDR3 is CSARDLTSGGGETQYF. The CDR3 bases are TGCAGTGCTAGAGATCTAACTAGCGGAGGGGGAGAGACCCAGTACTTC.

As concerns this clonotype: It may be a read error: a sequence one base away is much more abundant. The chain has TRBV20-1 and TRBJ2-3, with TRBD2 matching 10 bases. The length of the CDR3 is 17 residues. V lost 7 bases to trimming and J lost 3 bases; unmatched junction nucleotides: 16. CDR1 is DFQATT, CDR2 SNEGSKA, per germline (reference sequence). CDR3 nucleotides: TGCAGTGTAATGGAGGCTAGCGGGAGATGGGGTACAGATACGCAGTATTTT. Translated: CSVMEASGRWGTDTQYF.

CDR3 nucleotides: TGTGCCTGGACCCTACCTAGCGGGAGAGCAGATACGCAGTATTTT. Its translation: CAWTLPSGRADTQYF. V is TRBV30 and J is TRBJ2-3; 10 nucleotides align to TRBD2. V shed 4 bases, J shed 4 bases, and the junction held 8 bases outside the gene matches. In germline, CDR1 is GTSNPN, CDR2 SVGIG (reference sequence). The CDR3 consists of 15 residues.

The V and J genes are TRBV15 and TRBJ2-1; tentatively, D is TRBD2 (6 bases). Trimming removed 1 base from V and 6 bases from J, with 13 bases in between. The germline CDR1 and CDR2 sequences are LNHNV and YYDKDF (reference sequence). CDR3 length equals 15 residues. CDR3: CATSRGMTSSNEQFF. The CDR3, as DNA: TGTGCCACCAGCAGAGGGATGACTAGTAGCAATGAGCAGTTCTTC. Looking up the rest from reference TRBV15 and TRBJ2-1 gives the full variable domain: DAMVIQNPRYQVTQFGKPVTLSCSQTLNHNVMYWYQQKSSQAPKLLFHYYDKDFNNEADTPDNFQSRRPNTSFCFLDIRSPGLGDTAMYLCATSRGMTSSNEQFFGPGTRLTVL.

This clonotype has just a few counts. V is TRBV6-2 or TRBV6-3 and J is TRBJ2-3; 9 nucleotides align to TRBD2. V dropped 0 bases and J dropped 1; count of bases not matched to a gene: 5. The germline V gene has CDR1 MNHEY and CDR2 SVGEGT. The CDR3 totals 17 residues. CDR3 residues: CASSYSMREGGTDTQYF. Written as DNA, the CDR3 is TGTGCCAGCAGTTACTCGATGCGGGAGGGCGGCACAGATACGCAGTATTTT.

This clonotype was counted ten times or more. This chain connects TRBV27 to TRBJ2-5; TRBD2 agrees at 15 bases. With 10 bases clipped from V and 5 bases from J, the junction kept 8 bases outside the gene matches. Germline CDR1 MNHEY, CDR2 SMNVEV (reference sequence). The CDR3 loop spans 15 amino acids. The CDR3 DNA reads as TGTGCCAACCTTGGGACTAGCGGGAGGAATGAGACCCAGTACTTC. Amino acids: CANLGTSGRNETQYF.

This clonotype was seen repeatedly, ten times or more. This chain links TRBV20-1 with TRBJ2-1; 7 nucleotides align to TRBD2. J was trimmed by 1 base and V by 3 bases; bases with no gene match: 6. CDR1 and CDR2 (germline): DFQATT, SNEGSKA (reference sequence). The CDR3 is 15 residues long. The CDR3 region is CSASLAGVSYNEQFF. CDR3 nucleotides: TGCAGTGCTAGCCTGGCGGGAGTTTCCTACAATGAGCAGTTCTTC.

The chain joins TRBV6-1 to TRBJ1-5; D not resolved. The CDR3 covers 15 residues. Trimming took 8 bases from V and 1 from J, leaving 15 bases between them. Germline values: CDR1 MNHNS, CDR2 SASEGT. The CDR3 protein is CASEDLQRSNQPQHF. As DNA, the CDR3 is TGTGCCAGCGAGGACTTACAGCGGAGCAATCAGCCCCAGCATTTT.

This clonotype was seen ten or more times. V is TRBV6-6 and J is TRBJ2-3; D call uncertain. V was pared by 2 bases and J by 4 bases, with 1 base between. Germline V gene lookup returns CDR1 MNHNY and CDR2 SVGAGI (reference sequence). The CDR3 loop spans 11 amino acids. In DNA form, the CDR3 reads TGTGCCAGCAGTTACGCAGATACGCAGTATTTT. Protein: CASSYADTQYF.

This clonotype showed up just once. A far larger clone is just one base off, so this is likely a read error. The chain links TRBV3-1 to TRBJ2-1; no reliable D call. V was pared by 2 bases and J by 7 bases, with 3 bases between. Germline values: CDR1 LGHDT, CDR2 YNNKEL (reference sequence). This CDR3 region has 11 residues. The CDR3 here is CASSQQNEQFF. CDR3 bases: TGTGCCAGCAGCCAACAGAATGAGCAGTTCTTC.

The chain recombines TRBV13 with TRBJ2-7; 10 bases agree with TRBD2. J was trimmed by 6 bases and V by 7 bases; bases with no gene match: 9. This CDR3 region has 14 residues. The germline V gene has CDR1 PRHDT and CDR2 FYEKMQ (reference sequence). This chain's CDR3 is CASTPEREGPEQYF. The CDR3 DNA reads TGTGCCAGCACCCCTGAGCGGGAGGGCCCCGAGCAGTACTTC.

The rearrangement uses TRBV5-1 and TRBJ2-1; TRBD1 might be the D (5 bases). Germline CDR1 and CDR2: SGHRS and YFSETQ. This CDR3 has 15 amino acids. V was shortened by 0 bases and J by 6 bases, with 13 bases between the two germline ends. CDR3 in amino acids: CASSLGAGYVNEQFF. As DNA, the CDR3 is TGCGCCAGCAGCTTGGGGGCAGGGTATGTCAATGAGCAGTTCTTC.

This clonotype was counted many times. The CDR3 is CASSETGDGETQYF. CDR3 nucleotides: TGTGCCAGCAGTGAGACAGGGGACGGAGAGACCCAGTACTTC. The rearrangement links TRBV12-3 or TRBV12-4 to TRBJ2-5; TRBD1 aligns across 8 bases. V lost 5 bases and J lost 4; bases outside the gene matches: 6. CDR3 length: 14 amino acids.

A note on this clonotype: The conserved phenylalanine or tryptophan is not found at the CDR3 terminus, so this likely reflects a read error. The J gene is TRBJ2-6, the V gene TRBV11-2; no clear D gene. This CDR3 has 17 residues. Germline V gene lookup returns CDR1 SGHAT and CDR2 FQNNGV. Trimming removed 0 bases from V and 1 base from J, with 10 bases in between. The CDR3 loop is CASSLDIWGSGANVLTL. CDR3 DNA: TGTGCCAGCAGCTTAGACATCTGGGGATCTGGGGCCAACGTCCTGACTCTC.

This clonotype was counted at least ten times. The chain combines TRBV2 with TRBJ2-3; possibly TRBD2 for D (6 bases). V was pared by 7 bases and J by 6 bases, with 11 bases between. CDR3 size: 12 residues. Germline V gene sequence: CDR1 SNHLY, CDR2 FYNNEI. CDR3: CASTIGGDTQYF. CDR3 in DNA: TGTGCCAGCACCATAGGAGGGGATACGCAGTATTTT.

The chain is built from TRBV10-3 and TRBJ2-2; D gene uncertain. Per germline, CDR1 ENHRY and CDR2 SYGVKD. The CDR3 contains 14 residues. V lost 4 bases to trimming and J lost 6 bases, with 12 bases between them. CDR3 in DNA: TGTGCCATCAGTGTGGGCCCCGTGGCCGGGGAGCTGTTTTTT. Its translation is CAISVGPVAGELFF.

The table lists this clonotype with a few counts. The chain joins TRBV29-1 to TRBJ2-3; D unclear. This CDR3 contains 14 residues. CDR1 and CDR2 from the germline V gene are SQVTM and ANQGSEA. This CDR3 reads CSVQPRTSTDTQYF. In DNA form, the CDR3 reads TGCAGTGTCCAGCCCAGGACCAGCACAGATACGCAGTATTTT.

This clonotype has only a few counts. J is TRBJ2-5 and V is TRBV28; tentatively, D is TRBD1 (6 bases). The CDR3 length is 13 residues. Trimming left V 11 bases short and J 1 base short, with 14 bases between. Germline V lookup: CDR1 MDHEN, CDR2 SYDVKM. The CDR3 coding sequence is TGTGCCGTCCACCGGGACACCCAAGAGACCCAGTACTTC. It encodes CAVHRDTQETQYF.

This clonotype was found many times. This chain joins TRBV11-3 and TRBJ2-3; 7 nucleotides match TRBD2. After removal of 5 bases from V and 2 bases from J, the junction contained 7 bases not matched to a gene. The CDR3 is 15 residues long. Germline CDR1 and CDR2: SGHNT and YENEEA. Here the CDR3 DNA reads TGTGCCAGCAGCCCCGCGGCGGGAGCCACAGATACGCAGTATTTT. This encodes CASSPAAGATDTQYF.

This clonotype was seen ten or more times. The CDR3 is CASRTSGASSYNEQFF. In DNA, the CDR3 is TGTGCCAGCAGAACTAGCGGGGCAAGCTCCTACAATGAGCAGTTCTTC. The chain carries TRBV5-5 and TRBJ2-1, with TRBD2 matching 10 bases. V trimming: 5 bases; J trimming: 0 bases; junction bases outside the gene matches: 5. The CDR3 is 16 residues long. Germline V gene lookup returns CDR1 SGHKS and CDR2 YYEKEE (reference sequence).

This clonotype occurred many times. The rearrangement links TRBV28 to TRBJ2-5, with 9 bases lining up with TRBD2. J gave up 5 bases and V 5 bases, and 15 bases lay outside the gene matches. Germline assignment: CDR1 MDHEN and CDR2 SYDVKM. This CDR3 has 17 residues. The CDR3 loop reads CASSPASGRTKRETQYF. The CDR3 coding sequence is TGTGCCAGCAGTCCGGCCAGCGGGAGGACCAAAAGGGAGACCCAGTACTTC.

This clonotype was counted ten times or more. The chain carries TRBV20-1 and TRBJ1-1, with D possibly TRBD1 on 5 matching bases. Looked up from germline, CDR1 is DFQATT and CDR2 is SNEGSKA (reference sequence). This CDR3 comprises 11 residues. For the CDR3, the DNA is TGCGGGGGATGGGGGAACACTGAAGCTTTCTTT. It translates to CGGWGNTEAFF.